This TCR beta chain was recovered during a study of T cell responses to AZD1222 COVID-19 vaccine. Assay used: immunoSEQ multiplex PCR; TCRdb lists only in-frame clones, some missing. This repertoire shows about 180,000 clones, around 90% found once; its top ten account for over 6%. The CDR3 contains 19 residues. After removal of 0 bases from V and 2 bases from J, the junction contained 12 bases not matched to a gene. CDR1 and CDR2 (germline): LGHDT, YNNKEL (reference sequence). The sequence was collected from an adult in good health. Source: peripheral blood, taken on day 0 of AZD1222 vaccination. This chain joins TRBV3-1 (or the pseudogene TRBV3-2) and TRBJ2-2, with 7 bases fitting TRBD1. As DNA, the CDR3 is TGTGCCAGCAGCCAAGAAGGGGGCAGTGGGCGGACCAACACCGGGGAGCTGTTTTTT. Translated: CASSQEGGSGRTNTGELFF.